These 6 T cell receptor beta chains share one sample of origin, sequenced in a study of blood T cell repertoires in COVID-19. Using immunoSEQ multiplex PCR, the repertoire was profiled, and TCRdb retains in-frame clones only, with some absent. The data hold about 480,000 clones, with roughly 90% observed a single time. Input material: PBMCs or T cells enriched from blood (not recorded which). The receptors originated from a woman in her thirties or forties who had recovered from COVID-19.

V and J are TRBV4-3 and TRBJ2-7; 8 bases match TRBD2. CDR1 LGHNA and CDR2 YSLEER come from the germline V gene. The CDR3 runs to 15 residues. V lost 3 bases to trimming and J lost 5 bases; unmatched junction nucleotides: 9. CDR3 residues: CASSHQGTSYHEQYF. The CDR3 DNA reads as TGCGCCAGCAGCCACCAAGGGACTAGTTACCACGAGCAGTACTTC.

The chain couples TRBV7-2 to TRBJ1-6; D is unresolved. The CDR3 is 14 amino acids. V dropped 2 bases and J dropped 14 bases, with 16 bases sitting between them. Germline V gives CDR1 SGHTA, CDR2 FQGNSA. The chain's CDR3 is CASSLYGSGRTLHF. The CDR3 DNA reads TGTGCCAGCAGCTTATATGGGTCTGGGCGAACCCTCCACTTT.

V gene TRBV7-6 combines with J gene TRBJ2-7; D is undetermined. The CDR3 runs to 14 residues. Germline V CDR1 and CDR2: SGHVS, FNYEAQ. V lost 5 bases and J lost 3, with 14 bases in between. The CDR3 DNA sequence: TGTGCCAGCAGCCATCGTGACAACAGCTACGAGCAGTACTTC. This encodes CASSHRDNSYEQYF.

The chain combines TRBV5-6 with TRBJ2-7, with a tentative D call TRBD1 (5 bases). Germline V gene lookup returns CDR1 SGHDT and CDR2 YYEEEE. This CDR3 contains 13 residues. Trimming removed 0 bases at V and 5 bases at J, with 9 bases between. Here the CDR3 DNA reads TGTGCCAGCAGCTTGGTCAGGGTCCACGAGCAGTACTTC. It codes for CASSLVRVHEQYF.

This chain links TRBV5-6 with TRBJ2-3; no firm D call. Germline CDR1 is SGHDT and CDR2 is YYEEEE. This CDR3 is 14 amino acids long. Trimming took 1 base from V and 6 from J, leaving 12 bases between them. CDR3 region: CASSLNGEIDTQYF. The CDR3, as DNA: TGTGCCAGCAGCTTGAACGGAGAGATTGATACGCAGTATTTT.

This sequence joins TRBV7-6 and TRBJ2-3; D not certain. CDR3 length: 16 amino acids. The V gene lost 5 bases and the J gene lost 0 bases, with 15 bases spanning the gap. From germline, CDR1 is SGHVS and CDR2 FNYEAQ. For the CDR3, the DNA is TGTGCCAGCAGCCCGTCGGCAGGCCGTAGCACAGATACGCAGTATTTT. The encoded protein is CASSPSAGRSTDTQYF.